This T cell receptor beta chain was profiled in a study of T cell repertoires in cytomegalovirus infection. Study background: Researchers turned to recently identified HLA-C-restricted CMV epitopes as well as well-studied HLA-B-restricted ones.

Using its own MiXCR run on the reads, TCRdb lists one record per CDR3 protein. The sample shows roughly 90,000 distinct CDR3 sequences, approximately 24% of them seen only once. The germline V gene has CDR1 MNHEY and CDR2 SMNVEV (reference sequence). The CDR3 is made up of 14 amino acids. V was trimmed by 8 bases and J by 0 bases, leaving 11 bases between them. As to this clonotype: Its antigen is unidentified.

Study results and limitations: People with CMV and the relevant HLA were identified by cumulative public TCR beta family frequency. The ex vivo response showed dominance by HLA-C-restricted CMV-specific TCR beta clonotypes.

The sequences come from CD8+ T cells from cultured PBMCs, collected from culture after CMV antigen stimulation. This chain connects TRBV27 to TRBJ1-5, with D perhaps TRBD1 (6 bases). The receptor was isolated from a human donor in good health (CMV status not recorded). Some clones in this sample may be carry-over from other donors' samples. The CDR3 loop is CASARGHSNQPQHF. CDR3 nucleotides: TGTGCCAGCGCGCGGGGACATAGCAATCAGCCCCAGCATTTT.